The 32 T cell receptor beta chains below come from one sample, sequenced in a study of naive and memory T cell subsets. For blood and skin samples, reverse transcription used TCR alpha and beta constant primers. TCRdb used MiXCR to reprocess the 5' RACE reads, holding one entry per CDR3 protein. The sample carries just over 25,000 distinct CDR3 sequences, approximately 24% recorded once. Whole blood, roughly 2.5 ml, came from adult healthy volunteers. These receptors were collected from a female donor in good health.

The chain uses TRBV7-8 and TRBJ2-5, with a weak D call TRBD1 (6 bases). CDR1 SGHVS and CDR2 FQNEAQ come from the germline V gene. The CDR3 contains 13 residues. V lost 4 bases and J 2 bases, leaving 8 bases between the germline ends. CDR3 sequence (DNA): TGTGCCAGCAGCTCGGACAGACAAGAGACCCAGTACTTC. Its translation: CASSSDRQETQYF.

About this clonotype: A read error may explain this, as a much larger clone is one base away. The chain recombines TRBV20-1 with TRBJ1-6, with D tentatively TRBD1 (6 bases). The CDR3 totals 17 residues. Per germline, CDR1 DFQATT and CDR2 SNEGSKA (reference sequence). CDR3 sequence (DNA): TGCAGTGCTAGGGATATCGCCAGGGGCTCCTATAATTCACCCCTCAACTTT. As protein: CSARDIARGSYNSPLNF.

This clonotype came up a few times. This sequence joins TRBV20-1 and TRBJ2-6, with 14 nucleotides matching TRBD2. Looked up from germline, CDR1 is DFQATT and CDR2 is SNEGSKA (reference sequence). V dropped 5 bases and J dropped 4; count of bases not matched to a gene: 4. This CDR3 comprises 16 residues. Written as DNA, the CDR3 is TGCAGTGCTTGGACTAGCGGGAGGAGGGGGGCCAACGTCCTGACTTTC. It yields the protein CSAWTSGRRGANVLTF.

The table lists this clonotype with many counts. The chain carries TRBV7-2 and TRBJ1-1; 7 nucleotides match TRBD1. Looked up from germline, CDR1 is SGHTA and CDR2 is FQGNSA. V was pared by 2 bases and J by 8 bases, with 5 bases of the junction left unmatched. The CDR3 runs 13 residues. Here the CDR3 DNA reads TGTGCCAGCAGCTTAACGATGGACAGGGAAGCTTTCTTT. It encodes CASSLTMDREAFF.

This clonotype was observed at least ten times. The chain joins TRBV10-3 to TRBJ1-5; D is uncertain. This CDR3 region has 12 residues. Germline CDR1 ENHRY, CDR2 SYGVKD. Deletions cut 0 bases from V and 4 bases from J, with 1 base between. The CDR3 DNA reads TGTGCCATCAGTGAGTCGAATCAGCCCCAGCATTTT. Protein product: CAISESNQPQHF.

The V and J genes are TRBV20-1 and TRBJ1-1; D unclear. The germline CDR1 and CDR2 sequences are DFQATT and SNEGSKA (reference sequence). The CDR3 contains 11 residues. V dropped 5 bases and J dropped 5 bases, with 9 bases sitting between them. CDR3 sequence (DNA): TGCAGTGCTCTAAGACTGACTGAAGCTTTCTTT. Residues: CSALRLTEAFF.

This clonotype was found many times. The V and J genes are TRBV20-1 and TRBJ2-2, with D perhaps being TRBD1 or TRBD2 (5 bases each). The CDR3 totals 14 residues. Trimming left V 4 bases short and J 3 bases short, with 12 bases between. Germline V gives CDR1 DFQATT, CDR2 SNEGSKA (reference sequence). CDR3 in DNA: TGCAGTGCTAAGGGACCCGCGGACACCGGGGAGCTGTTTTTT. Its translation is CSAKGPADTGELFF.

The chain carries TRBV20-1 and TRBJ2-7; 10 bases are a match to TRBD2. Germline loops: CDR1 DFQATT, CDR2 SNEGSKA (reference sequence). This CDR3 has 12 amino acids. V trimming: 4 bases; J trimming: 4 bases; junction bases outside the gene matches: 1. As DNA, the CDR3 is TGCAGTGCTACTAGCGGGAGTTACGAGCAGTACTTC. The encoded protein is CSATSGSYEQYF.

A note on this clonotype: One end of the junction varies from germline; a read error may be responsible. The chain combines TRBV20-1 with TRBJ1-5; D perhaps matches TRBD1 (5 bases). The CDR3 totals 13 residues. The germline V gene has CDR1 DFQATT and CDR2 SNEGSKA (reference sequence). The CDR3 sequence: CSARGLGEQPQHF. The CDR3 DNA reads TGCAGTGCGAGAGGGTTGGGGGAACAGCCCCAGCATTTT.

This clonotype is labeled medium-sized. The rearrangement links TRBV6-1 to TRBJ1-5; 10 nucleotides line up with TRBD1. V shed 6 bases, J shed 1 base, and the junction held 6 bases outside the gene matches. The CDR3 extends over 16 amino acids. Germline V CDR1 and CDR2: MNHNS, SASEGT. CDR3 sequence (DNA): TGTGCCAGCAGGACCAGACAGGGGGCGAGCAATCAGCCCCAGCATTTT. Translating gives CASRTRQGASNQPQHF.

This clonotype rates as medium-sized (0.01 to 0.1%). The chain links TRBV15 to TRBJ2-1; TRBD2 aligns across 12 bases. Per germline, CDR1 LNHNV and CDR2 YYDKDF (reference sequence). V trimming: 0 bases; J trimming: 4 bases; junction bases outside the gene matches: 4. This CDR3 comprises 17 residues. The CDR3: CATSRESSGRGYNEQFF. CDR3 DNA sequence: TGTGCCACCAGCAGAGAGTCTAGCGGGAGGGGGTACAATGAGCAGTTCTTC.

The CDR3 DNA follows: TGCAGTGCTGGGACCCTCGATCAGCCCCAGCATTTT. It yields the protein CSAGTLDQPQHF. This sequence joins TRBV20-1 and TRBJ1-5; the D gene is possibly TRBD1 (5 bases). The CDR3 consists of 12 residues. Germline V gene data show CDR1 as DFQATT and CDR2 as SNEGSKA (reference sequence). V dropped 5 bases and J dropped 5 bases, with 10 bases sitting between them.

The CDR3 bases are TGTGCCATCAGTGAGAACCCTCGGACAGGCCAGCCCCAGCATTTT. Translated: CAISENPRTGQPQHF. The chain uses TRBV10-3 and TRBJ1-5, with TRBD1 matching 7 bases. This CDR3 is 15 amino acids long. V shed 2 bases, J shed 7 bases, and the junction held 8 bases outside the gene matches. Germline CDR1 and CDR2: ENHRY and SYGVKD.

This clonotype was seen repeatedly, ten times or more. The V and J genes are TRBV20-1 and TRBJ2-1; 12 bases fit TRBD1. Germline V gives CDR1 DFQATT, CDR2 SNEGSKA (reference sequence). This CDR3 contains 17 residues. Losses at the gene ends were 2 bases for V and 6 bases for J; bases not matched to a gene: 11. The CDR3 reads CSARRGTGGGSFNEQFF. CDR3 DNA sequence: TGCAGTGCTAGACGGGGGACAGGGGGCGGTAGTTTCAATGAGCAGTTCTTC.

This clonotype was counted only a few times. The chain carries TRBV20-1 and TRBJ2-1; the match to TRBD1 covers 7 bases. Germline V gives CDR1 DFQATT, CDR2 SNEGSKA (reference sequence). The V segment lost 0 bases and the J segment 6 bases; nucleotides outside the gene matches: 11. The CDR3 covers 16 residues. CDR3 region: CSARDLGRGKGNEQFF. The CDR3 region has the DNA TGCAGTGCTAGAGATCTTGGCAGGGGGAAAGGCAATGAGCAGTTCTTC.

The J gene is TRBJ1-6, the V gene TRBV6-5, with 7 bases matching TRBD1. Looked up from germline, CDR1 is MNHEY and CDR2 is SVGAGI. J gave up 8 bases and V 5 bases, and 9 bases lay outside the gene matches. This CDR3 spans 15 amino acids. CDR3 in amino acids: CASSPTPGQYSPLHF. CDR3 bases: TGTGCCAGCAGTCCCACGCCGGGACAGTATTCACCCCTCCACTTT.

The V and J genes are TRBV20-1 and TRBJ1-5; tentative D call: TRBD1 (6 bases). Germline CDR1 is DFQATT and CDR2 is SNEGSKA (reference sequence). CDR3 length: 13 residues. The V and J ends lost 2 bases and 5 bases respectively, with 10 bases between them. This CDR3 is CSARQGRDQPQHF. The CDR3 coding sequence is TGCAGTGCTAGACAGGGGAGGGATCAGCCCCAGCATTTT.

Many counts were recorded for this clonotype. The chain uses TRBV18 and TRBJ2-7; TRBD1 matches 8 bases. Germline loops: CDR1 KGHSH, CDR2 LQKENI. Losses at the gene ends were 6 bases for V and 2 bases for J; bases not matched to a gene: 6. CDR3 length: 14 residues. The CDR3 region has the DNA TGTGCCAGCTCCCCCGGGACAGGAGCCTACGAGCAGTACTTC. Its protein is CASSPGTGAYEQYF.

In this sample, this clonotype turned up a few times. The V gene is TRBV4-3, the J gene TRBJ2-7, with D perhaps being TRBD1 or TRBD2 (5 bases each). Germline V lookup: CDR1 LGHNA, CDR2 YSLEER. V lost 3 bases and J 2 bases, leaving 14 bases between the germline ends. The CDR3 has 15 residues. CDR3 DNA sequence: TGCGCCAGCAGCCAGGACGGGACCCAAGCCTACGAGCAGTACTTC. Translated, it gives CASSQDGTQAYEQYF.

This clonotype has ten or more counts. The CDR3 sequence is CSVDAQGWNYGYTF. DNA of the CDR3: TGCAGCGTTGACGCCCAGGGCTGGAACTATGGCTACACCTTC. V gene TRBV29-1 combines with J gene TRBJ1-2, with a possible D match to TRBD1 (5 bases). Germline assignment: CDR1 SQVTM and CDR2 ANQGSEA. The germline V and J ends were trimmed by 3 bases and 2 bases, with 13 bases remaining between them. The CDR3 consists of 14 residues.

This clonotype is medium-sized (0.01 to 0.1%) in the sample. CDR3 sequence reads: CASSLWTVQETQYF. Here the CDR3 DNA reads TGTGCCAGCAGCCTATGGACAGTCCAAGAGACCCAGTACTTC. The chain is built from TRBV3-1 and TRBJ2-5, with D possibly being TRBD1 (6 bases). Deletions cut 4 bases from V and 1 base from J, with 10 bases between. The CDR3 spans 14 residues. Germline V gene data show CDR1 as LGHDT and CDR2 as YNNKEL (reference sequence).

The rearrangement uses TRBV27 and TRBJ1-2; D unresolved. Germline V gene sequence: CDR1 MNHEY, CDR2 SMNVEV (reference sequence). V was cut by 7 bases and J by 1 base, with 4 bases left in between. The CDR3 spans 11 residues. The CDR3 DNA reads TGTGCCAGCATGGGTAACTATGGCTACACCTTC. It yields the protein CASMGNYGYTF.

The chain uses TRBV20-1 and TRBJ2-3, with D perhaps given as TRBD1 or TRBD2 (5 bases each). The CDR3 covers 16 residues. The V gene's germline CDR1 is DFQATT and CDR2 SNEGSKA (reference sequence). Trimming cost V 0 bases and J 0 bases, with 13 bases left between them. The CDR3 reads CSARDFGTGSTDTQYF. The DNA of the CDR3 is TGCAGTGCTAGAGACTTTGGGACGGGGAGCACAGATACGCAGTATTTT.

In this sample, this clonotype turned up many times. V and J are TRBV12-3 or TRBV12-4 and TRBJ1-6, with 9 bases that match TRBD1. The CDR3 runs to 13 residues. V gave up 8 bases and J gave up 10 bases; unmatched junction bases: 6. CDR3 region: CASQDRGRSPLHF. The CDR3 coding sequence is TGTGCCAGCCAAGACAGGGGGAGGTCACCCCTCCACTTT.

The V call is TRBV29-1, the J call TRBJ2-3; TRBD1 matches at 9 bases. This CDR3 contains 15 residues. Germline trimming cut 6 bases from V and 2 bases from J; bases unmatched to any gene: 9. Germline loops: CDR1 SQVTM, CDR2 ANQGSEA. CDR3 nucleotides: TGCAGCGTGGCCACAGGGGGCACCTTCACAGATACGCAGTATTTT. Its protein is CSVATGGTFTDTQYF.

The table lists this clonotype with a few counts. This chain uses TRBV12-3 or TRBV12-4 with TRBJ1-4, with a weak D call TRBD1 (6 bases). The ends were cut back, 5 bases at V and 10 bases at J, with 14 bases in the middle. The CDR3 consists of 13 residues. The CDR3 bases are TGTGCCAGCAGTCTAATCAGCAGGGGAAAACTGTTTTTT. As protein: CASSLISRGKLFF.

In its sample, this clonotype is medium-sized. This chain connects TRBV19 to TRBJ2-7, with D maybe TRBD2 (5 bases). Germline V lookup: CDR1 LNHDA, CDR2 SQIVND (reference sequence). The CDR3 totals 15 residues. Between the trimmed V and J ends, which lost 5 bases and 3 bases, there was a span of 17 bases. CDR3 DNA: TGTGCCAGTAGTCCCGGGATGTTCTCCGGCTACGAGCAGTACTTC. Translating gives CASSPGMFSGYEQYF. The full variable domain, with the rest looked up from reference TRBV19 and TRBJ2-7, is DGGITQSPKYLFRKEGQNVTLSCEQNLNHDAMYWYRQDPGQGLRLIYYSQIVNDFQKGDIAEGYSVSREKKESFPLTVTSAQKNPTAFYLCASSPGMFSGYEQYFGPGTRLTVT.

This clonotype is medium-sized within its sample. The chain links TRBV27 to TRBJ1-5; tentative D call: TRBD1 (5 bases). Per germline, CDR1 MNHEY and CDR2 SMNVEV (reference sequence). The CDR3 spans 14 residues. V was pared by 1 base and J by 3 bases, with 7 bases between. CDR3 in DNA: TGTGCCAGCAGTTTATGGGGCGACAATCAGCCCCAGCATTTT. Translating gives CASSLWGDNQPQHF.

This clonotype was picked up a small number of times. The chain employs TRBV29-1 and TRBJ2-7, with TRBD1 identical over 8 bases. Trimming at V came to 6 bases and at J to 2 bases, leaving 9 bases not matched to a gene. This CDR3 spans 14 amino acids. From germline, CDR1 is SQVTM and CDR2 ANQGSEA. The CDR3 DNA reads TGCAGCGTCCTGCCCGGACAGGGAACCTACGAGCAGTACTTC. Translating it yields CSVLPGQGTYEQYF.

V usage is TRBV28 and J usage is TRBJ2-6; a possible D gene is TRBD1 (5 bases). Between the trimmed V and J ends, which lost 6 bases and 0 bases, there was a span of 9 bases. CDR1 and CDR2 (germline): MDHEN, SYDVKM. The CDR3 extends over 15 amino acids. CDR3 sequence: CASRQDPSGANVLTF. The CDR3 bases are TGTGCCAGCAGACAGGATCCCTCTGGGGCCAACGTCCTGACTTTC.

As for this clonotype: A single base separates this from a much larger clone, so it may be a read error. The chain carries TRBV20-1 and TRBJ2-3; maybe TRBD2 (5 bases). CDR3 length equals 14 residues. Germline-derived CDR1 and CDR2 are DFQATT and SNEGSKA (reference sequence). DNA for the CDR3: TGCGGTGCTAGTAGGACTCCTCGCACAGATACGCAGTATTTT. Its translation is CGASRTPRTDTQYF.

Turning to this clonotype: This sequence may be a read error, since a much larger clone differs from it by one base. This chain joins TRBV29-1 and TRBJ2-7, with unresolved D. Germline V gene data show CDR1 as SQVTM and CDR2 as ANQGSEA. The CDR3 runs to 12 residues. Trimming took 8 bases from V and 7 from J, leaving 18 bases between them. The CDR3 protein is CSIKDGPGEQYF. The CDR3 coding sequence is TGCAGCATCAAGGACGGACCTGGGGAGCAGTACTTC.